A single sample gave rise to the 21 T cell receptor beta chains below, sequenced in a study of CD4 T cells in relation to SARS-CoV-2 and coronaviruses (dated by TCRdb to about 2021). Receptor libraries were prepared by the immunoSEQ multiplex PCR assay. TCRdb provides this immuneACCESS table in a form limited to in-frame rearrangements. Some clones are lacking; in checked studies, under half of them reflect an unresolved V gene, and why the rest are absent is not known. For this sample there are tens of thousands of clones; approximately 90% appear just once. The top ten clonotypes cover around 0.41% of the sample. Sequenced material: naive CD4+ T cells from PBMCs. Per the publication, the cell subset or site label means: naive CD4+ T cells isolated by negative enrichment. These receptors all come from an adult with COVID-19.

A single count supports this clone. This rearrangement joins TRBV29-1 to TRBJ2-3; 10 bases map to TRBD1. Germline CDR1 reads SQVTM; CDR2 reads ANQGSEA. The CDR3 covers 16 residues. The junction had 14 bases not matched to a gene; V was cut back by 6 bases and J by 5 bases. CDR3 amino acids: CSVPPPGQGLGDTQYF. CDR3 in DNA: TGCAGCGTCCCGCCACCGGGACAGGGGTTGGGAGATACGCAGTATTTT.

Only one count was recorded for this clone. The chain couples TRBV10-3 to TRBJ2-1, with 7 bases fitting TRBD2. Germline assignment: CDR1 ENHRY and CDR2 SYGVKD. The length of the CDR3 is 14 residues. The V and J ends lost 1 base and 5 bases, in that order; junction bases with no gene match: 2. CDR3 in amino acids: CAISEFGTNNEQFF. The CDR3 DNA is TGTGCCATCAGTGAGTTCGGGACTAACAATGAGCAGTTCTTC.

The chain uses TRBV28 and TRBJ1-1; D is possibly TRBD1 (6 bases). Trimming took off 6 bases at V and 3 bases at J, with 11 bases between the two ends. CDR1 and CDR2 from the germline V gene are MDHEN and SYDVKM. CDR3 length: 13 residues. CDR3: CASSRGLDTEAFF. CDR3 nucleotides: TGTGCCAGCAGCCGGGGGCTAGACACTGAAGCTTTCTTT.

The CDR3 DNA is TGTGCCAGCAGTTACATGACTAGCAGAGAGACCCAGTACTTC. Translation: CASSYMTSRETQYF. V is TRBV6-2 or TRBV6-3 and J is TRBJ2-5; TRBD2 aligns across 7 bases. CDR1 MNHEY and CDR2 SVGEGT come from the germline V gene. J was trimmed by 4 bases and V by 2 bases; bases with no gene match: 4. The CDR3 contains 14 residues.

V and J are TRBV7-8 and TRBJ2-2; TRBD2 matches 10 bases. J gave up 5 bases and V 3 bases, and 6 bases lay outside the gene matches. Looked up from germline, CDR1 is SGHVS and CDR2 is FQNEAQ. The CDR3 contains 16 residues. CDR3: CASSFSSGRGTGELFF. In DNA form, the CDR3 reads TGTGCCAGCAGCTTTTCGAGCGGGAGGGGAACCGGGGAGCTGTTTTTT.

The chain uses TRBV28 and TRBJ1-2, with D possibly being TRBD1 (5 bases). The germline V gene has CDR1 MDHEN and CDR2 SYDVKM. The CDR3 sequence is 13 residues long. Trimming stripped 5 bases from V and 5 bases from J, with 12 bases between. The DNA of the CDR3 is TGTGCCAGCAGTGTCGGGGGGGATTATGGCTACACCTTC. Translation: CASSVGGDYGYTF.

The chain couples TRBV30 to TRBJ1-2; D is perhaps TRBD1 (5 bases). Germline CDR1 reads GTSNPN; CDR2 reads SVGIG (reference sequence). The CDR3 spans 13 residues. V was pared by 4 bases and J by 6 bases, with 15 bases between. CDR3 protein: CAWNAEGNNGYTF. CDR3 coding DNA: TGTGCCTGGAATGCCGAGGGGAACAATGGCTACACCTTC.

The J gene is TRBJ1-4, the V gene TRBV29-1; D unclear. With 4 bases removed from V and 7 bases from J, the gap between germline ends came to 13 bases. This CDR3 is built from 13 residues. The V gene's germline CDR1 is SQVTM and CDR2 ANQGSEA. The CDR3 nucleotides read TGCAGCGTTGGTGGGGTGAGCGGTGAAAAACTGTTTTTT. Residues: CSVGGVSGEKLFF.

The V call is TRBV28, the J call TRBJ1-5; 9 bases fit TRBD1. Unmatched junction bases numbered 6, after V lost 2 bases and J lost 7 bases. CDR1 MDHEN and CDR2 SYDVKM come from the germline V gene. This CDR3 comprises 15 residues. The CDR3 protein is CASSLIRTGDQPQHF. DNA for the CDR3: TGTGCCAGCAGTTTAATCAGGACAGGGGACCAGCCCCAGCATTTT. Full variable domain (outside the CDR3, taken from reference TRBV28 and TRBJ1-5): DVKVTQSSRYLVKRTGEKVFLECVQDMDHENMFWYRQDPGLGLRLIYFSYDVKMKEKGDIPEGYSVSREKKERFSLILESASTNQTSMYLCASSLIRTGDQPQHFGDGTRLSIL.

This clone has only a few counts. This sequence joins TRBV6-2 or TRBV6-3 and TRBJ2-2; D may be TRBD1 (6 bases). This CDR3 is 14 amino acids long. The germline V gene encodes CDR1 MNHEY and CDR2 SVGEGT. V was trimmed by 5 bases and J by 6 bases, leaving 13 bases between them. As DNA, the CDR3 is TGTGCCAGCAGTAAGACAGGAATATCCGGGGAGCTGTTTTTT. This translates into CASSKTGISGELFF.

The CDR3 here is CASSYSSGQPQHF. The CDR3 nucleotides read TGTGCCAGCAGTTACTCCTCGGGGCAGCCCCAGCATTTT. The rearrangement uses TRBV6-5 and TRBJ1-5, with unresolved D. Germline CDR1 reads MNHEY; CDR2 reads SVGAGI. V gave up 0 bases and J gave up 7 bases, with 7 bases separating them. This CDR3 contains 13 residues.

This clone was detected once. The rearrangement joins TRBV29-1 to TRBJ2-1, with D perhaps being TRBD1 or TRBD2 (5 bases each). CDR1 and CDR2 (germline): SQVTM, ANQGSEA. The CDR3 has 11 residues. Trimming removed 5 bases at V and 8 bases at J, with 10 bases between. The CDR3 bases are TGCAGCGTTATGGGACCGCATGAGCAGTTCTTC. This translates into CSVMGPHEQFF.

V and J are TRBV6-5 and TRBJ2-1; TRBD2 agrees at 11 bases. Unmatched junction bases numbered 6, after V lost 8 bases and J lost 3 bases. In germline, CDR1 is MNHEY, CDR2 SVGAGI. The CDR3 runs 15 residues. The DNA of the CDR3 is TGTGCCAGCGGACCTCTAGCGGGAGGCTACAATGAGCAGTTCTTC. Protein product: CASGPLAGGYNEQFF.

The chain is built from TRBV5-4 and TRBJ2-7; 10 positions match TRBD1. Trimming cost V 4 bases and J 9 bases; bases outside gene matches: 10. CDR1 is SGHNT, CDR2 YYREEE, per germline (reference sequence). This CDR3 has 14 amino acids. The CDR3 sequence: CASSRDRGSRGQYF. The CDR3 DNA sequence: TGTGCCAGCAGCCGGGACAGGGGATCAAGGGGGCAGTACTTC.

The chain joins TRBV28 to TRBJ2-5; a possible D gene is TRBD2 (7 bases). CDR1 and CDR2 from the germline V gene are MDHEN and SYDVKM. The V and J ends lost 2 bases and 7 bases respectively, with 11 bases between them. The CDR3 is made up of 13 amino acids. CDR3 nucleotide sequence: TGTGCCAGCAGTTTAAGTAGGGGGGGGACCCAGTACTTC. Encoded protein: CASSLSRGGTQYF.

The chain uses TRBV2 and TRBJ1-3; D remains unclear. V was clipped by 3 bases and J by 0 bases, with 9 bases between them. Germline loops: CDR1 SNHLY, CDR2 FYNNEI. The CDR3 sequence is 15 residues long. The CDR3 nucleotides are TGTGCCAGCAGTGATCGGCGCCACTCTGGAAACACCATATATTTT. It is translated as CASSDRRHSGNTIYF.

This sequence joins TRBV20-1 and TRBJ2-1, with D hard to call. This CDR3 is 13 amino acids long. Per germline, CDR1 DFQATT and CDR2 SNEGSKA (reference sequence). V lost 3 bases to trimming and J lost 4 bases, with 10 bases between them. This chain's CDR3 is CSASGVGYNEQFF. Written as DNA, the CDR3 is TGCAGTGCTAGTGGGGTGGGATACAATGAGCAGTTCTTC.

In this sample, this clone turned up a few times. The chain carries TRBV3-1 (or the pseudogene TRBV3-2) and TRBJ2-7; D is uncertain. The CDR3 runs to 15 residues. Trimming took 1 base from V and 0 from J, leaving 10 bases between them. The germline V gene has CDR1 LGHDT and CDR2 YNNKEL (reference sequence). For the CDR3, the DNA is TGTGCCAGCAGCCAAGGGGCCACCAGCTCCTACGAGCAGTACTTC. Residues: CASSQGATSSYEQYF.

The chain carries TRBV7-2 and TRBJ2-3; possibly TRBD1 or TRBD2 for D (5 bases each). The V and J ends lost 6 bases and 3 bases respectively, with 13 bases between them. The CDR3 covers 14 residues. The V gene's germline CDR1 is SGHTA and CDR2 FQGNSA. Here the CDR3 DNA reads TGTGCCAGCAGGAACGGGACGCCAACAGATACGCAGTATTTT. Translating it yields CASRNGTPTDTQYF.

The V and J genes are TRBV7-8 and TRBJ1-5; unclear D gene. Per germline, CDR1 SGHVS and CDR2 FQNEAQ. Trimming pared 1 base from V and 5 bases from J, leaving 15 bases between. The CDR3 consists of 16 residues. CDR3 in DNA: TGTGCCAGCAGCTTAGTCGCAGGTTTAGGAGATCAGCCCCAGCATTTT. Amino acids: CASSLVAGLGDQPQHF.

This rearrangement joins TRBV28 to TRBJ2-1; weak D call: TRBD1 (7 bases). The germline gives CDR1 MDHEN, CDR2 SYDVKM. V lost 4 bases, J lost 0 bases, and 16 bases lay in between. The CDR3 runs to 17 residues. CDR3 DNA: TGTGCCAGCAGTTCCCCGGGGGACAGAAGCTCCTACAATGAGCAGTTCTTC. Translating gives CASSSPGDRSSYNEQFF.